The clone carrying this T cell receptor (beta chain) has a single count. Antigen specificity is unknown. The data derive from a study of beta chain features in type 1 diabetes. Reverse transcribing all isolated RNA meant expressed TCRB transcripts were sequenced. The assay was immunoSEQ multiplex PCR, and TCRdb's table has in-frame clones only and misses some. The sample consists of roughly 500,000 clones, around 28% of them appearing once. CD4+ naive, central memory, regulatory and stem cell-like memory subsets were isolated by sorting on CD45RO/CCR7/CD25/CD127/CD95/CD27. Notes on the study in general: A potential influence of HLA type upon TCRB rearrangement remained unresolved herein.

The CDR3 covers 14 residues. In germline, CDR1 is MNHNS, CDR2 SASEGT. V dropped 6 bases and J dropped 6 bases, with 18 bases sitting between them. Material: naive CD4+ T cells from blood. This receptor was obtained from a young man in good health. The rearrangement joins TRBV6-1 to TRBJ2-7; D remains ambiguous. The CDR3 loop reads CASRPSASPGEQYF. CDR3 bases: TGTGCCAGCAGGCCCAGCGCGAGTCCCGGCGAGCAGTACTTC.